This TCR beta chain was documented in a study of shared clonotypes between healthy human individuals. Overall study context: Two women and a few men aged 18 to 49 made up the donors. Every donor yielded three CD4 naive, three CD4 memory, two CD8 naive and one CD8 memory plate.

V was cut by 4 bases and J by 0 bases, with 10 bases left in between. Germline lookup yields CDR1 SGHKS and CDR2 YYEKEE (reference sequence). The CDR3 is made up of 15 amino acids. Clones were sequenced by immunoSEQ multiplex PCR, and TCRdb holds only the in-frame ones, with some missing. The table lists about 2 million clones, about 95% of them singletons, with around 1.1% in the top ten. CD45RO-negative, CCR7-selected cells formed the naive CD8 fraction, which excluded terminally differentiated effector memory CD45RA+ cells. The clonotype comes from a man younger than 35 in good health. The chain couples TRBV5-5 to TRBJ1-4, with a weak D call TRBD1 (5 bases). Sequencing was done on a sample of naive CD8+ T cells sorted from blood. The CDR3 bases are TGTGCCAGCAGCCACGGGGGTGCAACTAATGAAAAACTGTTTTTT. Translating it yields CASSHGGATNEKLFF.